The clone carrying this T cell receptor (beta chain) occurred once. This sample is drawn from a study of blood T cell repertoires in COVID-19. Study overall: Nucleic acid was either cDNA or gDNA, and it came from T cells, B-cell-depleted T cells, or PBMCs.

The study drew participants aged about 18 to 95 years from roughly 25 US areas. Original methodology: Amplified reference gene primers provided the basis for estimating nucleated cell counts. Using immunoSEQ multiplex PCR, the repertoire was profiled, and TCRdb retains in-frame clones only, with some absent. V, J and clone size derive from that table, while D and trimming were established from the DNA sequence. Among 150,000 to 200,000 clones listed, roughly 80% were seen once. Germline assignment: CDR1 SGHRS and CDR2 YFSETQ. The V gene lost 2 bases and the J gene lost 5 bases, with 10 bases spanning the gap. This CDR3 has 14 amino acids.

The TCR was taken from a middle-aged man who had recovered from COVID-19. The chain carries TRBV5-1 and TRBJ2-2, with D tentatively TRBD2 (6 bases). Sequencing was done on a sample of PBMCs or T cells enriched from blood (not recorded which). The CDR3 nucleotides read TGCGCCAGCAGCTTTTTACGGGGGACCGGGGAGCTGTTTTTT. It is translated as CASSFLRGTGELFF.